This entry features one TCR beta chain sequence. Its antigen is still unknown. The sample holds no much larger clone one base away, and base qualities are not on file. The cohort comprised approximately 700 healthy bone marrow donors. All cohort members were sampled while nominally healthy, although unrecorded immune exposures were likely present. The donor was CMV seronegative and belonged to the group of 352 seronegative cohort members. A peripheral blood sample was collected from each donor, and TCR beta sequencing was performed on peripheral blood mononuclear cells. The Qiagen DNeasy Blood Extraction Kit was used to extract genomic DNA from the blood cell samples. Receptor libraries were prepared by the immunoSEQ multiplex PCR assay. The multiplex PCR relied on a mix of 60 forward primers for TCR Vbeta segments and 13 reverse primers for TCR Jbeta segments. A multiplex PCR assay on genomic DNA amplified the CDR3 region of rearranged TCR beta genes. Amplified TCR beta libraries were sequenced as 87-base-pair reads on the Illumina HiSeq System. As for the original processing: A later analysis tallied roughly 76 million unique TCR beta chains across the 666 repertoires, and around 10 million of those chains were shared by two or more donors. To remove PCR and sequencing errors, raw reads were error-corrected and collapsed into unique sequences using a nearest-neighbor algorithm that merged closely related sequences. Alignment of CDR3 sequences to IMGT reference sequences was used to assign V, D and J gene segments. For a sequence to be retained, a match of at least six nucleotides to both a V gene segment and a J gene segment was required. A rearrangement was called productive if the CDR3 had no stop codons and remained in frame with V and J, and every other rearrangement was called non-productive. Following IMGT convention, CDR3 was defined as the stretch from the second conserved V-encoded cysteine up to the conserved J-encoded phenylalanine. The earlier analysis of about 590 of the donors excluded sequences that lacked an unambiguous match to a single V gene segment. An earlier analysis of 500 to 600 of the donors classified V segments as functional when productive rearrangements were above 56.7% and as segregating when the standard deviation between donors was above 5%. A statistical classification framework was built to diagnose cytomegalovirus status from the catalog of TCR beta chain sequences. In a later analysis, TCR nucleotide sequences were compared against IMGT/GENE-DB human TR gene sequences so that V and J genes could be assigned. A later analysis assigned CDR3 sequences and most-parsimonious VDJ recombination scenarios with the TCRdist pipeline. In a later analysis, each TCR beta chain was defined by its CDR3 amino acid sequence together with its V-gene family, and reads lacking a unique V-gene family were excluded. A later analysis removed 600 or so highly shared, low-generation-probability nucleotide sequences to deal with suspected cross-contamination and a sequencing artifact. For each public chain, a later analysis derived a clonal expansion index from normalized ranks of inferred template counts within each repertoire. In a later analysis, generation probabilities were computed using a VDJ recombination model fitted to out-of-frame rearrangements, and the results were checked against IGoR. Hypergeometric tests were used in a later analysis to score TCR-TCR, TCR-HLA and TCR-CMV co-occurrence, with a repertoire-size bias correction applied to the TCR pairs. A later analysis estimated false discovery rates by permuting HLA or CMV assignments 20 times. A later analysis grouped co-occurring TCRs with DBSCAN, adding TCRdist sequence similarity when clustering within HLA-allele-positive subsets. Repertoires with fewer than 30,000 or more than 120,000 public chains, plus five repertoires with anomalous nucleotide sharing, were excluded from co-occurrence clustering. Not all clones reach the TCRdb copy of this immuneACCESS table, which keeps in-frame sequences only. Checked studies attribute under half of the gap to unresolved V genes and leave the rest unexplained. V, J and clone size are those of that table, while D and trimming were read from the DNA. This sample has about 200,000 clones in its table, and roughly 80% of those were observed once. The ten largest account for around 4% of the sample.

The data belong to a study of cytomegalovirus exposure and HLA in healthy donors (dated by TCRdb to 2015 to 2018). Background on the whole study: An earlier analysis of around 600 of the donors reported roughly 270 Gb of sequence data and around 110 million unique TCR beta sequences from some 180 million T cells. An early release covering roughly 640 HLA-typed donors comprised about 310 gigabases of sequencing data and around 80 million unique TCR sequences. Of the 350 to 450 genotyped donors, 70% to 90% were placed in the genetic ancestry cluster associated with self-reported Caucasian donors. The study aimed to test whether signatures of past pathogen exposure could be identified by cataloging public T cell receptors. Using immunosequencing, the study profiled T cell repertoires from about 620 subjects and related those repertoires to cytomegalovirus serostatus. A separate validation cohort of approximately 120 different subjects was used in addition to the 666-subject first cohort. The study combined high-throughput TCR immunosequencing, statistical association of individual TCRs with disease status, and machine learning to predict cytomegalovirus infection status. A later analysis re-examined previously published TCR beta repertoires from roughly 650 donors and added high-resolution HLA genotyping to investigate patterns of TCR occurrence. Rather than using new phenotypic data, the later analysis identified candidate immune exposures from TCR beta sequences and from how often those sequences occurred across donors. In an earlier analysis of over 550 of the donors, high-throughput TCR beta sequencing was used to judge whether each TCR beta V gene segment behaved as functional or pseudogenic. Alongside the repertoire data, information on donor age, sex, ethnicity and CMV serostatus was compiled. A later genetic analysis took genome-wide SNP genotypes for about three fifths of the 666 donors and used that subset as a discovery cohort. All discovery cohort repertoires had been generated using a single sequencing platform. HLA typing covered class I and class II loci at four-digit resolution. Typing coverage differed by locus: A, B, C, DRB1 and DQB1 were typed in about 629-640 donors, DQA1 in 500 to 550, DPA1 in 600 to 610, and DPB1 in around 490. Roughly five DR-DQ haplotypes were handled as single units for association and clustering, since linkage in the cohort was strong. Among some 410 genotyped donors of the cohort, an average of roughly 230,000 unique TCR beta nucleotide sequences was sequenced per donor, of which roughly 18% were non-productive.

Study-level results and caveats: A later analysis found that TCR association rates varied across HLA loci, with DRB1 alleles showing the most associated TCRs and HLA-C alleles the fewest. Correlated functional status among segregating V segments might reflect linkage disequilibrium, but an unknown experimental factor could not be ruled out. Most TCR sequences were observed very rarely across donors, whereas some public TCRs were present in many individuals. According to a later genetic analysis, donors in an Asian-associated ancestry cluster had fewer N-insertions in productive TCRs than the approximately 650-donor mean. In a later genetic analysis, a missense DCLRE1C variant was associated with V-gene and J-gene trimming of TCR beta chains, and the association was replicated in an independent cohort. Strong co-occurrence of HLA alleles, especially DR and DQ, made assigning TCR associations to individual alleles difficult. Sequencing depth was assumed to be roughly uniform across donors in the presence/absence analyses, though that assumption may not hold. Some IMGT-functional V segments, including TRBV6-2 and TRBV6-3, could not be distinguished by the 87-base-pair reads and were therefore excluded. A group of highly shared sequence variants was considered likely to be a technical artifact of the sequencing pipeline. Specific HLA alleles were associated with 15,000 to 20,000 TCR beta sequences at a false discovery rate of 0.05 in a later analysis. CMV serostatus was the only immune exposure information available for the cohort. Compared with equally common non-associated chains, HLA-associated TCR beta chains in a later analysis were more clonally expanded and had lower generation probabilities. In the study, around 150 TCR beta chains were listed as associated with cytomegalovirus. Three of the identified cytomegalovirus-associated TCR beta chains were confirmed in vitro to be specific for cytomegalovirus antigens. In an earlier analysis of under 600 of the donors, most TCR beta V segments were observed in productive rearrangements about 87% or about 30% of the time, broadly matching IMGT annotations. It was suggested by the authors that the approach could potentially be generalized to other disease states and immunological phenotypes. A further reported finding was that TCR beta sequences accurately predicted the HLA-A and HLA-B alleles for most subjects in the first cohort. Because some donors lacked HLA typing at each locus, the association tests relied only on the typed subset. In both the original and validation cohorts, the classifier was reported to diagnose cytomegalovirus status with high specificity and sensitivity. The earlier analysis of 587 of the donors excluded over 15 rarely observed V segments, including chromosome 9 orphons, because counts were too low. Most CMV-associated TCR beta chains appeared to be HLA-restricted in a later analysis, and the HLA associations seemed to be driven largely by CMV exposure. This cohort had only TCR beta chains sequenced, and the lack of alpha or paired-chain data limited which features could be detected. According to a later analysis, parvovirus B19, influenza, CMV and Epstein-Barr virus appeared linked to several top co-occurrence clusters.

The germline V gene gives CDR1 as SGHTA and CDR2 as FQGNSA. Inclusive of the bounding cysteine and phenylalanine, the CDR3 is 14 residues long. CDR3 DNA only is kept here, 42 bases in frame from base 1. Trimming costs V 3 bases and J 4 bases, and their ends lie 12 bases apart. This TCR was recovered from a male donor in good health and CMV-seronegative. The chain links TRBV7-2 with TRBJ2-5; a weak D assignment points to TRBD1 (5 bases agree). The sample comprised PBMCs. The nucleotides read TGTGCCAGCAGCTTCTCAGGGTGGGGAGAGACCCAGTACTTC. Its translation is CASSFSGWGETQYF.